This TCR beta chain stems from a study of blood T cell repertoires in COVID-19. Background on the study: Samples came from the United States, Italy and Spain, spanning acute and convalescent COVID-19. PBMCs, B-cell-depleted T cells, or T cells were the source of the cDNA or gDNA that made up the material.

Germline V CDR1 and CDR2: LNHDA, SQIVND (reference sequence). CDR3 length: 14 amino acids. The V and J ends lost 7 bases and 0 bases respectively, with 9 bases between them. Authors' analysis steps: Reference gene primer amplification gave nucleated cell count estimates. Generated by immunoSEQ multiplex PCR, the TCRdb table keeps only in-frame clones and is missing some. D and trimming were read from the DNA, whereas the V and J calls and clone size are those reported in that table. The table records 120,000 to 150,000 clones, roughly 80% of them present only once. The sequenced sample consisted of peripheral blood. The sequence was collected from a human donor in a cohort sampled during active COVID-19. This rearrangement joins TRBV19 to TRBJ2-2, with a weak D call TRBD2 (5 bases). As DNA, the CDR3 is TGTGCCAGTAACGTACTAGCGAACACCGGGGAGCTGTTTTTT. It encodes CASNVLANTGELFF.